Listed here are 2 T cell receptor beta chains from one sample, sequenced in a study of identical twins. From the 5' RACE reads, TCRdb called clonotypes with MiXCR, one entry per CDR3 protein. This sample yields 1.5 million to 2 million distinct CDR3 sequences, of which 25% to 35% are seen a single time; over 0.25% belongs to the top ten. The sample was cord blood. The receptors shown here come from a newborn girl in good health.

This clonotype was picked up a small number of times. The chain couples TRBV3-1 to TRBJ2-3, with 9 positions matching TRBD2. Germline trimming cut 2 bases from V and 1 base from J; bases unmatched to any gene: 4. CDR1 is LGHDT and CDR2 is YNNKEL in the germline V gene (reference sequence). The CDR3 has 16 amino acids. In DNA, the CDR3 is TGTGCCAGCAGCCAAATGACTAGCGGTGGCACAGATACGCAGTATTTT. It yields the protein CASSQMTSGGTDTQYF.

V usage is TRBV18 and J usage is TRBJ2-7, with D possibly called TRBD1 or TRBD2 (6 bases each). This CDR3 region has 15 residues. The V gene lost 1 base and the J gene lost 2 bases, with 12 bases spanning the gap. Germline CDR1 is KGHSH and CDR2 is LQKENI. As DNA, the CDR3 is TGTGCCAGCTCACCACGGGGGGCTCTCCCCTACGAGCAGTACTTC. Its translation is CASSPRGALPYEQYF.